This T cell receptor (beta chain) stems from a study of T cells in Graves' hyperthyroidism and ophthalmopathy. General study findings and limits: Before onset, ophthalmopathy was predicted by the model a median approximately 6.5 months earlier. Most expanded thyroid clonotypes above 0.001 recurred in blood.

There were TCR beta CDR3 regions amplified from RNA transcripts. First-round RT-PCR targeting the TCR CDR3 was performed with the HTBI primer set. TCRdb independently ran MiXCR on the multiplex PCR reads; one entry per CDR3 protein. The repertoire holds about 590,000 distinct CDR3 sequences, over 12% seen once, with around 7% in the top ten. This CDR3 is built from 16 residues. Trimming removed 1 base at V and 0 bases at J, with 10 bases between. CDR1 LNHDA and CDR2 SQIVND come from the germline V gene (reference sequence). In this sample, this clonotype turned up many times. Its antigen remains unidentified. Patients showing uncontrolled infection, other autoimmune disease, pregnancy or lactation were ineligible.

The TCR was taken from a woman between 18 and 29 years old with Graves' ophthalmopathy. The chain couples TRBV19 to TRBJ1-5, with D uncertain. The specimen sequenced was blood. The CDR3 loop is CASSIAAFGSNQPQHF. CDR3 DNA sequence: TGTGCCAGTAGTATAGCTGCGTTCGGTAGCAATCAGCCCCAGCATTTT.